This entry lists 11 T cell receptor beta chains sequenced from one sample in a study of blood T cells in healthy people across ages (dated by TCRdb to 2015 to 2017). Libraries were prepared through 5' RACE. This sample was sequenced with an Illumina HiSeq 2500. A second PCR of roughly 7 to 11 cycles was performed with a sample-barcoded 5' primer and a J-beta primer mix. The public reads were run again by TCRdb, first through fastp at Q25 and then through MiXCR, and only productive beta chains were kept. Duplicate CDR3 protein sequences are folded into a single record with the most common DNA and genes. The sample table shows some 930,000 distinct CDR3 sequences, and just under 30% are seen once. The leading ten clones occupy around 9.6% of the sample. Another study also made use of these data, one on T cells of mothers and their children.

Material: blood. The receptor source for this set is a woman aged 40 to 55 in good health.

Here the CDR3 reads CAIRDRQNTEAFF. The CDR3 region has the DNA TGTGCCATCAGGGACAGGCAGAACACTGAAGCTTTCTTT. This chain links TRBV10-3 with TRBJ1-1; 7 bases are shared with TRBD1. This CDR3 region has 13 residues. CDR1 and CDR2 (germline): ENHRY, SYGVKD. V dropped 6 bases and J dropped 1; count of bases not matched to a gene: 2.

This chain joins TRBV7-2 and TRBJ1-1; D gene uncertain. Per germline, CDR1 SGHTA and CDR2 FQGNSA. The CDR3 runs 17 residues. Between the trimmed V and J ends, which lost 1 base and 5 bases, there was a span of 20 bases. The CDR3 DNA reads TGTGCCAGCAGCTTAGGGTTTTCGGGATTTCGCAGGACTGAAGCTTTCTTT. Its protein is CASSLGFSGFRRTEAFF.

CDR3 DNA: TGCGCCAGCAGCACCGTGCGGGCCGAGCAGTTCTTC. This encodes CASSTVRAEQFF. This chain connects TRBV5-1 to TRBJ2-1; the D gene is possibly TRBD2 (5 bases). V was clipped by 4 bases and J by 10 bases, with 12 bases between them. CDR1 is SGHRS, CDR2 YFSETQ, per germline. There are 12 residues in the CDR3.

V usage is TRBV20-1 and J usage is TRBJ2-1, with D possibly TRBD2 on 6 matching bases. The germline CDR1 and CDR2 sequences are DFQATT and SNEGSKA (reference sequence). Trimming left V 6 bases short and J 0 bases short, with 18 bases between. This CDR3 comprises 16 residues. DNA of the CDR3: TGCAGTGCGTTGCCGGGGGAGCGACTCTCCTACAATGAGCAGTTCTTC. This gives the protein CSALPGERLSYNEQFF.

The V call is TRBV5-5, the J call TRBJ1-2, with a possible D match to TRBD1 (6 bases). V was pared by 4 bases and J by 6 bases, with 16 bases between. CDR3 size: 14 residues. Germline V gene data show CDR1 as SGHKS and CDR2 as YYEKEE (reference sequence). The CDR3 region is CASSLDGGGDGYTF. The CDR3 DNA sequence: TGTGCCAGCAGCCTAGACGGTGGGGGCGATGGCTACACCTTC. The whole variable domain, filled in from reference TRBV5-5 and TRBJ1-2, reads DAGVTQSPTHLIKTRGQQVTLRCSPISGHKSVSWYQQVLGQGPQFIFQYYEKEERGRGNFPDRFSARQFPNYSSELNVNALLLGDSALYLCASSLDGGGDGYTFGSGTRLTVV.

This clonotype has at least ten counts. The chain recombines TRBV6-5 with TRBJ2-7; D gene uncertain. The germline gives CDR1 MNHEY, CDR2 SVGAGI. V lost 6 bases, J lost 3 bases, and 6 bases lay in between. CDR3 length: 11 amino acids. The CDR3 DNA is TGTGCCAGCAGGACAAACTACGAGCAGTACTTC. It codes for CASRTNYEQYF.

About this clonotype itself: An end of the junction differs from the germline gene, which may be a read error. The rearrangement joins TRBV12-3 or TRBV12-4 to TRBJ1-5; 7 bases line up with TRBD1. This CDR3 is 14 amino acids long. The CDR3 spells CASSFLGGKQPQHF. In DNA form, the CDR3 reads TGTGCCAGCAGTTTTCTAGGGGGCAAGCAGCCCCAGCATTTT.

Many counts were recorded for this clonotype. The rearrangement uses TRBV7-6 and TRBJ2-7; 7 nucleotides match TRBD1. V dropped 5 bases and J dropped 5; count of bases not matched to a gene: 3. Germline V CDR1 and CDR2: SGHVS, FNYEAQ. The CDR3 totals 12 residues. The CDR3 sequence is CASSGDSHEQYF. CDR3 bases: TGTGCCAGCAGCGGGGACAGCCACGAGCAGTACTTC.

This clonotype was counted between two and nine times. The chain carries TRBV28 and TRBJ1-4; D is perhaps TRBD1 (6 bases). Germline loops: CDR1 MDHEN, CDR2 SYDVKM. The CDR3 extends over 16 amino acids. V was trimmed by 6 bases and J by 7 bases, leaving 21 bases between them. Written as DNA, the CDR3 is TGTGCCAGCAGCTTTACCCTAACAGGGACGGGTGAAAAACTGTTTTTT. Translation gives CASSFTLTGTGEKLFF.

This clonotype was seen more than once but under ten times. The chain employs TRBV6-5 and TRBJ1-2, with D perhaps TRBD1 (6 bases). Germline CDR1 and CDR2: MNHEY and SVGAGI. With 2 bases removed from V and 4 bases from J, the gap between germline ends came to 14 bases. The CDR3 contains 15 residues. The CDR3 spells CASSYARQEGYGYTF. The DNA of the CDR3 is TGTGCCAGCAGTTACGCCCGACAGGAGGGCTATGGCTACACCTTC.

At least ten counts were recorded for this clonotype. The chain recombines TRBV9 with TRBJ2-7; perhaps TRBD1 as D (5 bases). This CDR3 spans 14 amino acids. Germline CDR1 is SGDLS and CDR2 is YYNGEE. Trimming stripped 0 bases from V and 3 bases from J, with 10 bases between. CDR3 nucleotides: TGTGCCAGCAGCGTAGCTAGTCAGGGCTACGAGCAGTACTTC. This encodes CASSVASQGYEQYF.